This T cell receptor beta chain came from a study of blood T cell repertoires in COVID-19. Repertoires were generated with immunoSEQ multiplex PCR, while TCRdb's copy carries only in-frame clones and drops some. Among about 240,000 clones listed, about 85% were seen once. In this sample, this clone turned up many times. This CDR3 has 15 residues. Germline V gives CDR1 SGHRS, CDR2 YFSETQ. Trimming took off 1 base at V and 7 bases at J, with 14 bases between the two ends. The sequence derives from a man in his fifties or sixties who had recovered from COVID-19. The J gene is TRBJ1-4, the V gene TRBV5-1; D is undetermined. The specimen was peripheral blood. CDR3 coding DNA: TGCGCCAGCAGCTTGATGGGAGGCGAGAGTGAAAAACTGTTTTTT. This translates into CASSLMGGESEKLFF.